The clone carrying this T cell receptor (beta chain) showed up many times. CDR1 SQVTM and CDR2 ANQGSEA come from the germline V gene. CDR3 length: 14 residues. V was pared by 7 bases and J by 7 bases, with 10 bases of the junction left unmatched. The data are from a study of CXCR3 chemokines and chemotherapy response in bladder cancer. Using its own MiXCR run on the PCR reads, TCRdb lists one record per CDR3 protein. Here the sample spans about 13,000 distinct CDR3 sequences, 9.5% to 15% being singletons. The chain has TRBV29-1 and TRBJ1-5; TRBD1 aligns across 10 bases. The sample was acquired from a patient whose treatment included neoadjuvant chemotherapy. The origin of this receptor is a human donor with bladder cancer that did not respond to neoadjuvant chemotherapy. The CDR3 nucleotides are TGCAGCGCGATGACAGGGGGCGCAGGACAGCCCCAGCATTTT. This translates into CSAMTGGAGQPQHF.